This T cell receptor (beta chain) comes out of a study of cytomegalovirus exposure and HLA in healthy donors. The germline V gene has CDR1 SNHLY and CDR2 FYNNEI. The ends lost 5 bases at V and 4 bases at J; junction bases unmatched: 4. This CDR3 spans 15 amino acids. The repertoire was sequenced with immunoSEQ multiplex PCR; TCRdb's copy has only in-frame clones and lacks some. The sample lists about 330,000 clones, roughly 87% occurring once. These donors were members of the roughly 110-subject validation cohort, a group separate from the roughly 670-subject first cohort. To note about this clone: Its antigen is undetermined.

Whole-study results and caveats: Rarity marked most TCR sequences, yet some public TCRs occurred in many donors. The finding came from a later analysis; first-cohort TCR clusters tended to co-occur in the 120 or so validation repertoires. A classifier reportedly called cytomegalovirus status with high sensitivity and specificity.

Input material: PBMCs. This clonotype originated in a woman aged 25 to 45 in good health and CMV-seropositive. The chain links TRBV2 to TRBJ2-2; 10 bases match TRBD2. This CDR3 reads CASSPSGSSTGELFF. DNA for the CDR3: TGTGCCAGCAGTCCTAGCGGGAGTTCCACCGGGGAGCTGTTTTTT.